This T cell receptor (beta chain) was sequenced in a study of blood T cell repertoires in COVID-19. Individuals drawn from 20 to 25 US areas were about 18 to 95 years old. No more than 2 weeks before study entry, exposed participants had met a case of COVID-19. Measured with immunoSEQ multiplex PCR; TCRdb has only the in-frame clones, and not every one. The data show around 64,000 clones, about 75% seen once. CDR1 is MRHNA and CDR2 is SNTAGT in the germline V gene. This CDR3 is 11 amino acids long. Trimming took off 6 bases at V and 8 bases at J, with 10 bases between the two ends. This chain joins TRBV6-4 and TRBJ1-2; possibly TRBD1 for D (5 bases). The sequenced sample consisted of PBMCs or T cells enriched from blood (not recorded which). The clonotype was recovered from a woman aged 60-75 years who had been exposed to COVID-19. CDR3 sequence: CASSSGIGYTF. CDR3 sequence (DNA): TGTGCCAGCAGCTCAGGGATCGGCTACACCTTC.